These 28 T cell receptor beta chains originate from one sample sequenced in a study of T cells in Graves' hyperthyroidism and ophthalmopathy. Amplified TCR beta CDR3 regions derived from RNA transcripts. The TCR CDR3 was amplified in a first-round RT-PCR using the HTBI primer set. TCRdb analysed the multiplex PCR reads with MiXCR anew, one entry per CDR3 protein. The sample has about 350,000 distinct CDR3 sequences, around 14% seen once. The specimen sequenced was blood. The receptors stem from a woman between 25 and 40 years old with Graves' hyperthyroidism.

This clonotype has a handful of counts. This chain links TRBV27 with TRBJ2-7; D gene ambiguous. The CDR3 is 12 amino acids. Germline V gene lookup returns CDR1 MNHEY and CDR2 SMNVEV (reference sequence). V was pared by 6 bases and J by 6 bases, with 12 bases between. The CDR3 reads CASSTVSGEQYF. Here the CDR3 DNA reads TGTGCCAGCAGCACCGTTAGTGGCGAGCAGTACTTC.

This clonotype was seen more than once but under ten times. CDR3 nucleotide sequence: TGCAGTGCTACTGGACATGAGAGCTCCTACAATGAGCAGTTCTTC. Its protein product is CSATGHESSYNEQFF. The chain carries TRBV20-1 and TRBJ2-1; a possible D gene is TRBD1 (5 bases). Trimming took off 4 bases at V and 0 bases at J, with 13 bases between the two ends. CDR3 length equals 15 residues. Per the germline V gene, CDR1 is DFQATT and CDR2 is SNEGSKA (reference sequence).

This clonotype has ten or more counts. The chain uses TRBV28 and TRBJ1-1; D remains unclear. CDR1 MDHEN and CDR2 SYDVKM come from the germline V gene. The CDR3 has 12 amino acids. Trimming stripped 10 bases from V and 0 bases from J, with 9 bases between. CDR3 residues: CATVLMNTEAFF. CDR3 nucleotide sequence: TGTGCCACCGTACTAATGAACACTGAAGCTTTCTTT.

CDR3 nucleotides: TGTGCCAGCAGCGTATGGGACGGTGGCGAGCAGTACTTC. It codes for CASSVWDGGEQYF. The chain recombines TRBV9 with TRBJ2-7; D may match TRBD1 or TRBD2 (5 bases each). The V end lost 1 base, the J end lost 6 bases, and 11 bases lay between the germline ends. Germline V lookup: CDR1 SGDLS, CDR2 YYNGEE. The CDR3 totals 13 residues.

This clonotype was picked up many times. The chain has TRBV20-1 and TRBJ2-5, with 9 bases matching TRBD1. Germline V CDR1 and CDR2: DFQATT, SNEGSKA (reference sequence). CDR3 length: 16 amino acids. Trimming removed 0 bases from V and 2 bases from J; junction bases left unmatched: 7. The CDR3 nucleotides are TGCAGTGCTAGAGAGCGGGGACAGGGTGGTCAAGAGACCCAGTACTTC. It specifies CSARERGQGGQETQYF.

This clonotype was found many times. This chain links TRBV2 with TRBJ2-7; 10 positions match TRBD1. CDR3 length equals 14 residues. CDR1 SNHLY and CDR2 FYNNEI come from the germline V gene. V lost 6 bases to trimming and J lost 3 bases; unmatched junction nucleotides: 5. CDR3 amino acids: CASSSGQGNYEQYF. CDR3 sequence (DNA): TGTGCCAGCAGCTCGGGACAGGGGAACTACGAGCAGTACTTC. The complete variable domain, with remaining parts taken from reference TRBV2 and TRBJ2-7, reads EPEVTQTPSHQVTQMGQEVILRCVPISNHLYFYWYRQILGQKVEFLVSFYNNEISEKSEIFDDQFSVERPDGSNFTLKIRSTKLEDSAMYFCASSSGQGNYEQYFGPGTRLTVT.

This clonotype has a count of ten or more. The chain has TRBV6-5 and TRBJ2-7, with 7 nucleotides matching TRBD2. The J segment lost 5 bases and the V segment lost 2 bases, leaving 12 bases of the junction unmatched. This CDR3 contains 16 residues. CDR1 is MNHEY, CDR2 SVGAGI, per germline. DNA of the CDR3: TGTGCCAGCAGTTACCCATCGGCGGGAGAAAGGAACGAGCAGTACTTC. Translated, it gives CASSYPSAGERNEQYF.

This clonotype was recorded many times. The chain carries TRBV11-2 and TRBJ2-7; 9 bases agree with TRBD1. Germline CDR1 is SGHAT and CDR2 is FQNNGV. Losses at the gene ends were 5 bases for V and 8 bases for J; bases not matched to a gene: 13. This CDR3 comprises 15 residues. The CDR3 coding sequence is TGTGCCAGCAGCGCACAGACAGGGGGAATTGGGCAGCAGTACTTC. It codes for CASSAQTGGIGQQYF.

In its sample, this clonotype was seen many times. The J gene is TRBJ2-5, the V gene TRBV20-1; no clear D gene. Trimming shortened V by 0 bases and J by 2 bases, and 13 bases separated the two germline ends. This CDR3 region has 15 residues. Germline CDR1 DFQATT, CDR2 SNEGSKA (reference sequence). The CDR3 bases are TGCAGTGCTAGAGATCCCACCCGGCCTCAAGAGACCCAGTACTTC. Translation gives CSARDPTRPQETQYF.

In this sample, this clonotype turned up many times. The V gene is TRBV30, the J gene TRBJ2-7; no reliable D call. Trimming took 2 bases from V and 1 from J, leaving 12 bases between them. Germline loops: CDR1 GTSNPN, CDR2 SVGIG (reference sequence). CDR3 length equals 14 residues. CDR3 sequence: CAWSPGGQSYEQYF. The CDR3 DNA is TGTGCCTGGAGTCCGGGCGGCCAGTCCTACGAGCAGTACTTC.

Ten or more counts support this clonotype. V and J are TRBV6-2 or TRBV6-3 and TRBJ1-2; no reliable D call. Trimming removed 2 bases from V and 2 bases from J, with 18 bases in between. Germline V CDR1 and CDR2: MNHEY, SVGEGT. The CDR3 runs to 17 residues. The CDR3 reads CASSYAAMGKGNYGYTF. The CDR3 DNA reads as TGTGCCAGCAGTTACGCCGCCATGGGGAAGGGAAACTATGGCTACACCTTC.

This clonotype appeared many times. For the CDR3, the DNA is TGCAGCGTTGAATGGGGTCGGGGCACTGAAGCTTTCTTT. This sequence encodes CSVEWGRGTEAFF. The genes are TRBV29-1 and TRBJ1-1; D not resolved. V lost 2 bases and J 4 bases, leaving 11 bases between the germline ends. The CDR3 spans 13 residues. Germline lookup yields CDR1 SQVTM and CDR2 ANQGSEA.

Many counts were recorded for this clonotype. The rearrangement links TRBV29-1 to TRBJ2-1; D possibly uses TRBD1 or TRBD2 (6 bases each). The germline gives CDR1 SQVTM, CDR2 ANQGSEA. The CDR3 sequence is 14 residues long. V lost 5 bases and J 2 bases, leaving 13 bases between the germline ends. CDR3 nucleotide sequence: TGCAGCGTTCCCGACAGGAGGGCCTACAATGAGCAGTTCTTC. Translating gives CSVPDRRAYNEQFF.

The CDR3 here is CASSVGRTSASTDTQYF. Written as DNA, the CDR3 is TGTGCCAGCAGCGTAGGTCGGACTAGCGCTAGCACAGATACGCAGTATTTT. The chain links TRBV9 to TRBJ2-3, with 9 bases identical to TRBD2. The CDR3 is 17 amino acids. Germline loops: CDR1 SGDLS, CDR2 YYNGEE. V was clipped by 0 bases and J by 0 bases; unmatched bases: 5.

The table lists this clonotype with many counts. J is TRBJ2-2 and V is TRBV9; D is unresolved. Trimming left V 5 bases short and J 6 bases short, with 8 bases between. The germline V gene has CDR1 SGDLS and CDR2 YYNGEE. The CDR3 runs 12 residues. CDR3 in amino acids: CASRKESGELFF. CDR3 DNA sequence: TGTGCCAGCAGAAAAGAGTCCGGGGAGCTGTTTTTT. The full variable domain, completed using reference TRBV9 and TRBJ2-2, is DSGVTQTPKHLITATGQRVTLRCSPRSGDLSVYWYQQSLDQGLQFLIQYYNGEERAKGNILERFSAQQFPDLHSELNLSSLELGDSALYFCASRKESGELFFGEGSRLTVL.

This clonotype was picked up many times. The chain couples TRBV27 to TRBJ1-2; D ambiguous. V lost 2 bases and J 6 bases, leaving 10 bases between the germline ends. This CDR3 spans 13 amino acids. The germline V gene has CDR1 MNHEY and CDR2 SMNVEV (reference sequence). CDR3 bases: TGTGCCAGCAGTTTAGGCGGAGGTGATGGCTACACCTTC. Translated: CASSLGGGDGYTF.

Note on this clonotype: Sequence at one end of the junction differs from germline and may be a read error. The chain couples TRBV6-1 to TRBJ2-2; D ambiguous. This CDR3 is built from 14 residues. Looked up from germline, CDR1 is MNHNS and CDR2 is SASEGT. As DNA, the CDR3 is TGCGCCAGCAGCCCGGACGGGAACACCGGGGAGCTGTTTTTT. It is translated as CASSPDGNTGELFF.

This chain uses TRBV14 with TRBJ2-1, with TRBD2 matching over 9 bases. J lost 4 bases, V lost 1 base, and 11 bases had no gene match. This CDR3 is built from 18 residues. CDR1 and CDR2 (germline): SGHDN, FVKESK. The CDR3 sequence: CASSQGISRTSVYNEQFF. As DNA, the CDR3 is TGTGCCAGCAGCCAAGGAATTTCCAGGACTAGCGTGTACAATGAGCAGTTCTTC.

This rearrangement joins TRBV19 to TRBJ1-1; 9 positions match TRBD1. The ends lost 8 bases at V and 3 bases at J; junction bases unmatched: 4. The length of the CDR3 is 13 residues. Germline V gene data show CDR1 as LNHDA and CDR2 as SQIVND (reference sequence). The CDR3 DNA follows: TGTGCCAGTTCCGGGACAGGGCACACTGAAGCTTTCTTT. The encoded protein is CASSGTGHTEAFF.

This clonotype appeared many times. CDR3 loop: CASSWTGERDSPLHF. The CDR3 DNA follows: TGTGCCAGCAGCTGGACAGGGGAACGTGATTCACCCCTCCACTTT. The rearrangement links TRBV11-1 to TRBJ1-6; 9 nucleotides align to TRBD1. The CDR3 runs 15 residues. V lost 4 bases and J lost 8; bases outside the gene matches: 6. Germline lookup yields CDR1 SGHAT and CDR2 FQDESV (reference sequence).

The rearrangement joins TRBV14 to TRBJ1-3; weak D call: TRBD1 (6 bases). Trimming stripped 3 bases from V and 0 bases from J, with 15 bases between. The V gene's germline CDR1 is SGHDN and CDR2 FVKESK. This CDR3 is 17 amino acids long. The CDR3, as DNA: TGTGCCAGCAGCCACCTGGGGACAACCAGCTCTGGAAACACCATATATTTT. Its translation: CASSHLGTTSSGNTIYF. The complete variable domain, with remaining parts taken from reference TRBV14 and TRBJ1-3, reads EAGVTQFPSHSVIEKGQTVTLRCDPISGHDNLYWYRRVMGKEIKFLLHFVKESKQDESGMPNNRFLAERTGGTYSTLKVQPAELEDSGVYFCASSHLGTTSSGNTIYFGEGSWLTVV.

At least ten counts were recorded for this clonotype. V gene TRBV28 combines with J gene TRBJ2-5; possibly TRBD2 for D (7 bases). The CDR3 has 13 residues. Trimming shortened V by 4 bases and J by 10 bases, and 16 bases separated the two germline ends. Germline CDR1 MDHEN, CDR2 SYDVKM. In DNA, the CDR3 is TGTGCCAGCAGTTCCGGGGGGCCACGGGGCCAGTACTTC. This translates into CASSSGGPRGQYF.

The table lists this clonotype with many counts. The chain carries TRBV20-1 and TRBJ2-7; 7 bases line up with TRBD2. The CDR3 totals 12 residues. CDR1 is DFQATT, CDR2 SNEGSKA, per germline (reference sequence). CDR3 DNA: TGCAGCAGACTAGCCAGCGGGTACGAGCAGTACTTC. It translates to CSRLASGYEQYF.

This sequence joins TRBV9 and TRBJ2-3, with D maybe TRBD2 (6 bases). The germline CDR1 and CDR2 sequences are SGDLS and YYNGEE. The CDR3 extends over 16 amino acids. V was trimmed by 0 bases and J by 2 bases, leaving 13 bases between them. The CDR3 DNA reads TGTGCCAGCAGCGTAGCTGGTAGCGGTTACACAGATACGCAGTATTTT. It yields the protein CASSVAGSGYTDTQYF.

This clonotype has a handful of counts. This sequence joins TRBV29-1 and TRBJ2-5; the D gene is possibly TRBD2 (5 bases). The CDR3 spans 13 residues. Between the trimmed V and J ends, which lost 2 bases and 7 bases, there was a span of 14 bases. Germline V gene lookup returns CDR1 SQVTM and CDR2 ANQGSEA. The CDR3 protein is CSVEYRGPGTQYF. The CDR3 DNA follows: TGCAGCGTTGAATACAGAGGGCCCGGGACCCAGTACTTC.

The rearrangement links TRBV29-1 to TRBJ2-7, with a weak D call TRBD2 (6 bases). The germline V gene has CDR1 SQVTM and CDR2 ANQGSEA. Between the trimmed V and J ends, which lost 7 bases and 0 bases, there was a span of 13 bases. This CDR3 comprises 13 residues. CDR3: CSASGTLSYEQYF. The CDR3 bases are TGCAGCGCCTCCGGGACTCTCTCCTACGAGCAGTACTTC.

In this sample, this clonotype turned up many times. This chain connects TRBV29-1 to TRBJ2-1, with 10 bases lining up with TRBD1. In germline, CDR1 is SQVTM, CDR2 ANQGSEA. With V trimmed by 6 bases and J by 8 bases, 19 bases remained unmatched. This CDR3 contains 17 residues. CDR3 residues: CSVNLPRDRGWLHEQFF. CDR3 sequence (DNA): TGCAGCGTCAACCTCCCACGGGACAGGGGATGGCTACATGAGCAGTTCTTC.

This clonotype was detected only a few times. The V and J genes are TRBV6-1 and TRBJ2-7, with 10 bases identical to TRBD2. Germline lookup yields CDR1 MNHNS and CDR2 SASEGT. CDR3 size: 15 residues. Trimming at V came to 6 bases and at J to 2 bases, leaving 7 bases not matched to a gene. In nucleotides, the CDR3 is TGTGCCAGCAGCCTTCGGACTAGCGGAGCCTACGAGCAGTACTTC. Translated, it gives CASSLRTSGAYEQYF.